This TCR beta chain appears in the sequencing data of a study of blood T cell repertoires in COVID-19. Study-level background: Sites across the United States, Italy and Spain contributed samples from acute and convalescent COVID-19.

Between the trimmed V and J ends, which lost 6 bases and 7 bases, there was a span of 13 bases. This CDR3 is built from 12 residues. Original processing methods: Amplified reference gene primers provided the basis for estimating nucleated cell counts. Produced via immunoSEQ multiplex PCR; TCRdb's table is partial and in-frame only. That table supplies the V and J calls and clone size; D and trimming were determined from the DNA. Of approximately 200,000 clones listed, 87% are singletons. The J gene is TRBJ2-7, the V gene TRBV12-3 or TRBV12-4; tentative D call: TRBD1 (5 bases). The sequence derives from a woman in her 30s who had recovered from COVID-19. The material sequenced was PBMCs or T cells enriched from blood (not recorded which). This chain's CDR3 is CASSLGVPEQYF. The CDR3, as DNA: TGTGCCAGCAGCCTAGGGGTTCCTGAGCAGTACTTC.